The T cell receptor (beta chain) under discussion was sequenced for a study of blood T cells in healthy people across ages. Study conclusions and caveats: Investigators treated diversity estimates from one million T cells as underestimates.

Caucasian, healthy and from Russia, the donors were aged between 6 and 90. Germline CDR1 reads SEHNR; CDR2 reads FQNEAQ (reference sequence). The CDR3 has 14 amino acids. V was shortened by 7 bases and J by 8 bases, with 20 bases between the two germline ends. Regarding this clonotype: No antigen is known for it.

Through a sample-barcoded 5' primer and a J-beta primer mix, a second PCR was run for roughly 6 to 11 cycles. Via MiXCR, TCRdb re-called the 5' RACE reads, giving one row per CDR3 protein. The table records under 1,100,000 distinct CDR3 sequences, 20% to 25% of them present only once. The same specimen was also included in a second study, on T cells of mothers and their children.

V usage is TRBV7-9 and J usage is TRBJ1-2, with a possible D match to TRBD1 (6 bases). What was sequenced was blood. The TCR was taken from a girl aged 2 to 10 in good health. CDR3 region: CASTLWAGESGYTF. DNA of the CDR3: TGTGCCAGCACTCTCTGGGCAGGGGAATCCGGCTACACCTTC.